Following are 30 T cell receptor beta chains from one sample sequenced in a study of blood T cell repertoires in COVID-19. The assay was immunoSEQ multiplex PCR, and TCRdb's table has in-frame clones only and misses some. This sample yields 100,000 or so clones, of which about four fifths are seen a single time; more than 8% belongs to the top ten. The sequenced sample was peripheral blood. These receptors were obtained from a woman aged 70-85 years with acute or convalescent COVID-19.

As concerns this clone: At one end, the junction sequence differs from germline, possibly due to a read error. The chain couples TRBV5-8 to TRBJ1-6; D is ambiguous. The CDR3 loop spans 13 amino acids. CDR1 and CDR2 (germline): SGHTS, YDEGEE. CDR3 region: CASNLDRVSPLHF. The CDR3, as DNA: TGTGCCAGCAACTTGGACCGGGTTTCACCCCTCCACTTT.

The chain is built from TRBV10-3 and TRBJ1-3; D is undetermined. Per the germline V gene, CDR1 is ENHRY and CDR2 is SYGVKD. Trimming cost V 4 bases and J 3 bases, with 10 bases left between them. The CDR3 loop spans 14 amino acids. CDR3 DNA sequence: TGTGCCATCAGTGCCCCAAGGAGTGGAAACACCATATATTTT. The encoded protein is CAISAPRSGNTIYF.

V is TRBV30 and J is TRBJ1-2, with 7 bases aligning to TRBD1. This CDR3 is 12 amino acids long. The J segment lost 8 bases and the V segment lost 5 bases, leaving 8 bases of the junction unmatched. Looked up from germline, CDR1 is GTSNPN and CDR2 is SVGIG (reference sequence). This CDR3 is CAWATGPGGYTF. In nucleotides, the CDR3 is TGTGCCTGGGCGACAGGGCCGGGCGGCTACACCTTC.

The chain combines TRBV19 with TRBJ2-2; possibly TRBD2 for D (6 bases). Germline V gene sequence: CDR1 LNHDA, CDR2 SQIVND (reference sequence). V gave up 4 bases and J gave up 1 base, with 13 bases separating them. The CDR3 runs to 16 residues. This CDR3 reads CASSRGLAVNTGELFF. CDR3 coding DNA: TGTGCCAGTAGTAGGGGGTTAGCGGTGAACACCGGGGAGCTGTTTTTT.

The V call is TRBV6-5, the J call TRBJ2-7, with 11 bases that match TRBD1. J gave up 2 bases and V 6 bases, and 3 bases lay outside the gene matches. Germline CDR1 is MNHEY and CDR2 is SVGAGI. This CDR3 spans 14 amino acids. The CDR3: CASRDRGLPYEQYF. DNA of the CDR3: TGTGCCAGCAGGGACAGGGGGCTTCCCTACGAGCAGTACTTC.

V gene TRBV9 combines with J gene TRBJ2-6; TRBD1 aligns across 7 bases. The V segment lost 0 bases and the J segment 2 bases; nucleotides outside the gene matches: 8. The CDR3 runs to 18 residues. Germline loops: CDR1 SGDLS, CDR2 YYNGEE. The CDR3 coding sequence is TGTGCCAGCAGCGTAGATGTGTGGACAGGAGCTGGGGCCAACGTCCTGACTTTC. This sequence encodes CASSVDVWTGAGANVLTF.

The chain recombines TRBV28 with TRBJ2-7; TRBD2 matches at 11 bases. V was clipped by 10 bases and J by 2 bases; unmatched bases: 4. CDR3 length: 13 amino acids. Looked up from germline, CDR1 is MDHEN and CDR2 is SYDVKM. CDR3 amino acids: CATGTSGTYEQYF. DNA of the CDR3: TGTGCCACCGGGACTAGCGGAACCTACGAGCAGTACTTC.

This clone appeared once. This chain uses TRBV4-3 with TRBJ1-4; tentatively, D is TRBD1 (5 bases). V lost 6 bases, J lost 2 bases, and 16 bases lay in between. This CDR3 has 16 residues. The germline V gene encodes CDR1 LGHNA and CDR2 YSLEER. The CDR3 loop is CASRHGGVDTNEKLFF. CDR3 nucleotides: TGCGCCAGCAGGCATGGGGGGGTGGATACTAATGAAAAACTGTTTTTT.

This clone was seen a handful of times. The chain is built from TRBV11-1 and TRBJ2-1, with 10 bases identical to TRBD1. The CDR3 has 15 amino acids. Per germline, CDR1 SGHAT and CDR2 FQDESV (reference sequence). Trimming took 3 bases from V and 5 from J; bases not matched to a gene: 4. The CDR3 DNA follows: TGTGCCAGCAGCTTTCGAGGGACAGGGGACAATGAGCAGTTCTTC. Protein product: CASSFRGTGDNEQFF.

This clone was counted a single time. The CDR3 is CASGLVLGRGSVQPQHF. CDR3 coding DNA: TGTGCTAGTGGTTTGGTACTAGGCAGGGGGTCGGTTCAGCCCCAGCATTTT. This chain connects TRBV12-5 to TRBJ1-5; 7 bases match TRBD1. The germline gives CDR1 LGHNT, CDR2 FRNRAP. The CDR3 has 17 residues. V shed 0 bases, J shed 6 bases, and the junction held 11 bases outside the gene matches.

The rearrangement uses TRBV6-5 and TRBJ1-2; 7 bases map to TRBD1. V shed 4 bases, J shed 7 bases, and the junction held 12 bases outside the gene matches. Germline V CDR1 and CDR2: MNHEY, SVGAGI. The CDR3 has 15 residues. CDR3 loop: CASSSTRGRPGGYTF. Here the CDR3 DNA reads TGTGCCAGCAGTTCGACGAGGGGGCGCCCCGGTGGCTACACCTTC.

The chain uses TRBV7-8 and TRBJ2-5; 9 bases line up with TRBD2. The CDR3 loop spans 16 amino acids. Germline loops: CDR1 SGHVS, CDR2 FQNEAQ. Trimming cost V 5 bases and J 0 bases; bases outside gene matches: 7. The CDR3 is CASSQQLAGYQETQYF. The CDR3 nucleotides are TGTGCCAGCAGCCAGCAGCTAGCGGGGTACCAAGAGACCCAGTACTTC. The full variable domain, rest sourced from reference TRBV7-8 and TRBJ2-5, is GAGVSQSPRYKVAKRGQDVALRCDPISGHVSLFWYQQALGQGPEFLTYFQNEAQLDKSGLPSDRFFAERPEGSVSTLKIQRTQQEDSAVYLCASSQQLAGYQETQYFGPGTRLLVL.

The chain has TRBV20-1 and TRBJ2-7; perhaps TRBD1 as D (5 bases). Per the germline V gene, CDR1 is DFQATT and CDR2 is SNEGSKA (reference sequence). Trimming left V 3 bases short and J 1 base short, with 10 bases between. The CDR3 is 13 amino acids. CDR3 protein: CSASQGKSYEQYF. CDR3 sequence (DNA): TGCAGTGCTAGTCAGGGAAAATCCTACGAGCAGTACTTC.

J is TRBJ1-2 and V is TRBV2; D unresolved. In germline, CDR1 is SNHLY, CDR2 FYNNEI. Trimming removed 1 base at V and 2 bases at J, with 5 bases between. The CDR3 is made up of 13 amino acids. The CDR3 DNA is TGTGCCAGCAGTGAAGATCCGAACTATGGCTACACCTTC. It codes for CASSEDPNYGYTF.

The chain recombines TRBV18 with TRBJ1-2; weak D call: TRBD1 (5 bases). CDR1 and CDR2 from the germline V gene are KGHSH and LQKENI. V was shortened by 4 bases and J by 3 bases, with 12 bases between the two germline ends. The CDR3 spans 14 residues. The CDR3 nucleotides read TGTGCCAGCTCACGTCCGGGGGGTCACTATGGCTACACCTTC. Translation gives CASSRPGGHYGYTF.

The CDR3 nucleotides read TGTGCCAGCAGCTTAGTTGGAGGGGCCGCTTCTGAAGCTTTCTTT. Its translation is CASSLVGGAASEAFF. The chain combines TRBV11-2 with TRBJ1-1; D is possibly TRBD1 (5 bases). This CDR3 has 15 amino acids. V was pared by 1 base and J by 6 bases, with 15 bases between. Germline lookup yields CDR1 SGHAT and CDR2 FQNNGV.

The chain couples TRBV15 to TRBJ1-5; TRBD1 matches 8 bases. This CDR3 region has 17 residues. CDR1 is LNHNV, CDR2 YYDKDF, per germline (reference sequence). The junction had 6 bases not matched to a gene; V was cut back by 0 bases and J by 2 bases. The CDR3 loop is CATSRDRGQAGNQPQHF. As DNA, the CDR3 is TGTGCCACCAGCAGAGATCGGGGACAGGCGGGCAATCAGCCCCAGCATTTT.

V and J are TRBV3-1 (or the pseudogene TRBV3-2) and TRBJ2-3, with a weak D call TRBD1 (6 bases). The V gene's germline CDR1 is LGHDT and CDR2 YNNKEL (reference sequence). The ends were cut back, 5 bases at V and 4 bases at J, with 16 bases in the middle. This CDR3 contains 15 residues. In DNA form, the CDR3 reads TGTGCCAGCAGCAAAGCCCAGGGGTCCCCAGATACGCAGTATTTT. Translation gives CASSKAQGSPDTQYF.

V and J are TRBV2 and TRBJ1-3; 8 bases line up with TRBD1. Germline V gives CDR1 SNHLY, CDR2 FYNNEI. With V trimmed by 4 bases and J by 4 bases, 3 bases remained unmatched. The CDR3 is made up of 14 amino acids. The CDR3 coding sequence is TGTGCCAGCAGTGTTCGACAGGGGGGAAACACCATATATTTT. Protein sequence: CASSVRQGGNTIYF. The full variable domain, with the rest looked up from reference TRBV2 and TRBJ1-3, is EPEVTQTPSHQVTQMGQEVILRCVPISNHLYFYWYRQILGQKVEFLVSFYNNEISEKSEIFDDQFSVERPDGSNFTLKIRSTKLEDSAMYFCASSVRQGGNTIYFGEGSWLTVV.

The J gene is TRBJ2-2, the V gene TRBV30; D is unresolved. The CDR3 has 15 residues. Germline V gives CDR1 GTSNPN, CDR2 SVGIG (reference sequence). With 1 base removed from V and 1 base from J, the gap between germline ends came to 10 bases. CDR3 in amino acids: CAWSELQLNTGELFF. CDR3 nucleotide sequence: TGTGCCTGGAGTGAGTTGCAGTTGAACACCGGGGAGCTGTTTTTT.

The V gene is TRBV12-3 or TRBV12-4, the J gene TRBJ2-7; maybe TRBD2 (5 bases). V was clipped by 3 bases and J by 3 bases, with 9 bases between them. The CDR3 contains 13 residues. The CDR3 loop is CASSFKRLYEQYF. CDR3 coding DNA: TGTGCCAGCAGTTTCAAGCGGCTCTACGAGCAGTACTTC.

This rearrangement joins TRBV19 to TRBJ2-1, with TRBD2 matching over 7 bases. Germline CDR1 is LNHDA and CDR2 is SQIVND (reference sequence). This CDR3 has 13 amino acids. Unmatched junction bases numbered 3, after V lost 9 bases and J lost 1 base. DNA of the CDR3: TGTGCCAGCGCCGGGGGGTCCTACAATGAGCAGTTCTTC. The encoded protein is CASAGGSYNEQFF.

V usage is TRBV3-1 (or the pseudogene TRBV3-2) and J usage is TRBJ2-7; 9 positions match TRBD1. The CDR3 sequence is 16 residues long. CDR1 LGHDT and CDR2 YNNKEL come from the germline V gene (reference sequence). V shed 1 base and J 1 base; nucleotides not matched to a gene: 5. As DNA, the CDR3 is TGTGCCAGCAGCCAAGTCGGACAGGGGAGTTCCTACGAGCAGTACTTC. Translation gives CASSQVGQGSSYEQYF.

This chain's CDR3 is CASSVREKLFF. Written as DNA, the CDR3 is TGTGCCAGCAGTGTGCGGGAAAAACTGTTTTTT. V and J are TRBV2 and TRBJ1-4; D not certain. V shed 4 bases and J shed 8 bases, with 5 bases lying between them. Germline V gene data show CDR1 as SNHLY and CDR2 as FYNNEI. The CDR3 length is 11 residues.

The chain is built from TRBV4-1 and TRBJ1-5, with 8 bases fitting TRBD1. The length of the CDR3 is 17 residues. Germline lookup yields CDR1 MGHRA and CDR2 YSYEKL. V shed 1 base, J shed 5 bases, and the junction held 10 bases outside the gene matches. CDR3 in amino acids: CASSQGAGGVNYQPQHF. The CDR3 coding sequence is TGCGCCAGCAGCCAAGGAGCAGGGGGCGTGAACTATCAGCCCCAGCATTTT.

The genes are TRBV6-2 or TRBV6-3 and TRBJ1-1; D gene ambiguous. This CDR3 comprises 13 residues. Trimming removed 0 bases at V and 10 bases at J, with 12 bases between. Germline V gives CDR1 MNHEY, CDR2 SVGEGT. CDR3 region: CASSYSTGIGAFF. Written as DNA, the CDR3 is TGTGCCAGCAGTTACTCGACGGGGATTGGAGCTTTCTTT.

The V call is TRBV6-5, the J call TRBJ1-1; D is undetermined. Trimming removed 6 bases from V and 8 bases from J, with 16 bases in between. Germline lookup yields CDR1 MNHEY and CDR2 SVGAGI. This CDR3 contains 13 residues. The CDR3 sequence is CASSPDGIREAFF. The CDR3 nucleotides are TGTGCCAGCAGCCCCGACGGGATTCGGGAAGCTTTCTTT.

The rearrangement joins TRBV19 to TRBJ2-2; 7 bases agree with TRBD2. This CDR3 region has 16 residues. CDR1 and CDR2 from the germline V gene are LNHDA and SQIVND (reference sequence). With V trimmed by 7 bases and J by 7 bases, 15 bases remained unmatched. DNA for the CDR3: TGTGCCAGTACGGAACGGGGGGTTCGTTTGGGCGGGGAGCTGTTTTTT. Residues: CASTERGVRLGGELFF.

This chain uses TRBV30 with TRBJ2-7, with a possible D match to TRBD2 (6 bases). From germline, CDR1 is GTSNPN and CDR2 SVGIG (reference sequence). V gave up 0 bases and J gave up 0 bases, with 9 bases separating them. The CDR3 length is 14 residues. The CDR3 DNA follows: TGTGCCTGGAGTGTACTAGCTAGCTCCTACGAGCAGTACTTC. This encodes CAWSVLASSYEQYF.

The chain carries TRBV20-1 and TRBJ2-1; maybe TRBD1 (5 bases). V was trimmed by 5 bases and J by 6 bases, leaving 8 bases between them. The CDR3 has 11 amino acids. From germline, CDR1 is DFQATT and CDR2 SNEGSKA (reference sequence). The CDR3 DNA sequence: TGCAGTGCTTTCAGGGTCAATGAGCAGTTCTTC. Amino acid sequence: CSAFRVNEQFF.